This is a list of T cell receptor beta chains from one sample in a study of blood T cells in healthy people across ages. MiXCR, run by TCRdb on the 5' RACE reads, gives a single entry per CDR3 protein. The sample holds under 850,000 distinct CDR3 sequences, about 34% seen once. Sequenced input: blood. The receptors here all came from a man between 18 and 35 years old in good health. Both conserved end residues are part of each CDR3. D genes are given only for firm matches. Size tells how often a clone was seen (once, few, many) or the class of an expanded clone, and some rows leave it out.

cdr3_nt cdr3_aa d_call v_call clone_size j_call
TGTTCCAGCATACAAGTTATGAACACTGAAGCTTTCTTT CSSIQVMNTEAFF NA TRBV12-3/TRBV12-4 NA TRBJ1-1
TGTGCCAGTTTGTCCACGGGTGCGGATACGCAGTATTTT CASLSTGADTQYF NA TRBV12-3/TRBV12-4 NA TRBJ2-3
TGTGCCAGCAGCCTCAACTATTTAGGAGATACGCAGTATTTT CASSLNYLGDTQYF NA TRBV9 many TRBJ2-3
TGCGCCAGCAGTTCTGGTAACAATCAGCCCCAGCATTTT CASSSGNNQPQHF NA TRBV5-1 NA TRBJ1-5
TGCGCCAGCAGCTTGGCCGGGCGGCCCCAGAATGAAAAACTGTTTTTT CASSLAGRPQNEKLFF NA TRBV5-1 NA TRBJ1-4
TGTGCCAGCAGTAAGGAGGGACCCCCGGCCGGGGAGCTGTTTTTT CASSKEGPPAGELFF NA TRBV2 many TRBJ2-2
TGTGTCAGCAGTTTAAGGAGCGGGGGGGATACGCAGTATTTT CVSSLRSGGDTQYF TRBD2 TRBV12-3/TRBV12-4 few TRBJ2-3
TGTGCCAGCAGCCCGGGACAGGGGCCCGGTTCTAGCGCAGATACGCAGTATTTT CASSPGQGPGSSADTQYF TRBD1 TRBV13 NA TRBJ2-3
TGTGCCAGCACCTCCTCGGGAGGGGGGTACACTGAAGCTTTCTTT CASTSSGGGYTEAFF NA TRBV6-2/TRBV6-3 once TRBJ1-1
TGTGCCAGCTCACCCGCGACAGGTCTAGCAGTTTACGAGCAGTACTTC CASSPATGLAVYEQYF NA TRBV18 many TRBJ2-7
TGCGCCAGCAGGACTAGTTTTCAGACCCAGTACTTC CASRTSFQTQYF NA TRBV10-2 NA TRBJ2-5
TGCAGTGCTAGCAGGGGCCTCTTTGGCACAGATACGCAGTATTTT CSASRGLFGTDTQYF NA TRBV20-1 NA TRBJ2-3
TGCAGCTTAGACTCTCGGGCAGAGACGCAGTATTTT CSLDSRAETQYF NA TRBV29-1 NA TRBJ2-3
TGCAGTGCTAGAGATGATATACGGGGCAGGAGTTCACCCCTCCACTTT CSARDDIRGRSSPLHF NA TRBV20-1 NA TRBJ1-6
TGTGCCAGCAGCCCCCCAGGGGGGGCGTATGGCTACACCTTC CASSPPGGAYGYTF TRBD1 TRBV7-9 NA TRBJ1-2
TGTACCAGCAGCCAAGATACCACTAGCGGGGTTACGGGGGAGCAGTACTTC CTSSQDTTSGVTGEQYF TRBD2 TRBV3-1 NA TRBJ2-5
TGTGCCGGCAGCGCTTCCTGGGGTCAGCCCCAGCATTTT CAGSASWGQPQHF NA TRBV7-2 NA TRBJ1-5
TGTGCCAGCATCACCGCGGGGGGGAATACCGGGGAGCTGTTTTTT CASITAGGNTGELFF TRBD2 TRBV12-3/TRBV12-4 NA TRBJ2-2
TGTGCCAGCCAGGCCGGCGGGGGGCAATCACCCCTCCACTTT CASQAGGGQSPLHF NA TRBV28 few TRBJ1-6
TGCGCCAGCAGCCAAGATCAAACTAGCGGGGGATATACAGATACGCAGTATTTT CASSQDQTSGGYTDTQYF TRBD2 TRBV4-1 many TRBJ2-3
TGTGCCAGCAGTGCCGGCAGACACTGGGACAGGGGGCAACATAGCAATCAGCCCCAGCATTTT CASSAGRHWDRGQHSNQPQHF TRBD1 TRBV2 few TRBJ1-5
TGTGCCAGCATAAGACAGGTTCGCGCGAACACCGGGGAGCTGTTTTTT CASIRQVRANTGELFF NA TRBV6-1 few TRBJ2-2
TGCAGTGCTGGCTCAACTAGCACAGATACGCAGTATTTT CSAGSTSTDTQYF NA TRBV20-1 NA TRBJ2-3
TGTGCCAGCAGCTTAGTGTCGGGCCACCCAGATACGCAGTATTTT CASSLVSGHPDTQYF NA TRBV7-8 NA TRBJ2-3
TGCAGTGCTAGAACCGCTTATGGCTACACCTTC CSARTAYGYTF NA TRBV20-1 few TRBJ1-2
TGTGCCAGCAGCGTAGGAGCGACTAGCGGGGGGGAAAACATTCAGTACTTC CASSVGATSGGENIQYF TRBD2 TRBV9 NA TRBJ2-4
TGTGCCATCAGTAAGGACAGGACGAACACTGAAGCTTTCTTT CAISKDRTNTEAFF TRBD1 TRBV10-3 few TRBJ1-1
TGCAGCGTTACGACAGGTGGGGCCAACGTCCTGACTTTC CSVTTGGANVLTF NA TRBV29-1 NA TRBJ2-6
TGTGCTAGTGGTTTGGTCACAGGGCCCCAGGGCGAGCAGTTCTTC CASGLVTGPQGEQFF NA TRBV12-5 NA TRBJ2-1
TGCGCCAGCAGCCAAGCTCTAGGGGGGGATAATTCACCCCTCCACTTT CASSQALGGDNSPLHF NA TRBV4-3 NA TRBJ1-6
TGTGCCAGCAGCCCGACCCAGGGGAATACAGATACGCAGTATTTT CASSPTQGNTDTQYF NA TRBV5-6 NA TRBJ2-3
TGCGCCAGCAGCCAATCTGGGAGCGGGGGGCAAGAGACCCAGTACTTC CASSQSGSGGQETQYF TRBD2 TRBV4-1 NA TRBJ2-5
TGTGCCAGCACCACCTACCCGGACAGGGGCACCGGGGAGCTGTTTTTT CASTTYPDRGTGELFF TRBD1 TRBV7-9 NA TRBJ2-2
TGCAGTGCTAGTTCCCAGGGAGGTCTCTATGGCCACACCTTC CSASSQGGLYGHTF NA TRBV20-1 NA TRBJ1-2
TGTGCCGGCAGCCAAGACAGGGTTGACACAGATACGCAGTATTTT CAGSQDRVDTDTQYF TRBD1 TRBV6-6 NA TRBJ2-3
TGCAGTGCCCCGGGACAGTCTAACTATGGCTACACCTTC CSAPGQSNYGYTF TRBD1 TRBV20-1 NA TRBJ1-2
TGCGCCAGCAGCCTCGAGAGCCTACAGGGGGGATCCTATAATTCACCCCTCCACTTT CASSLESLQGGSYNSPLHF TRBD1 TRBV5-1 few TRBJ1-6
TGCGCCAGCGGGGGTCGGGACAGGGGCACAGATACGCAGTATTTT CASGGRDRGTDTQYF TRBD1 TRBV5-1 NA TRBJ2-3
TGTGCCAGCAGTCCACCGGGGGGACCATACAATGAGCAGTTCTTC CASSPPGGPYNEQFF TRBD2 TRBV6-2/TRBV6-3 NA TRBJ2-1
TGTGCCAGCAACGAACCCGGGGGACGGAGCACAGATACGCAGTATTTT CASNEPGGRSTDTQYF NA TRBV28 few TRBJ2-3
TGCGCCAGCAGCTTTGTCGACAGTACTAATCAGCCCCAGCATTTT CASSFVDSTNQPQHF NA TRBV5-1 once TRBJ1-5
TGCGCCAGCAGCGACAGGGACAGGACTTACAATGAGCAGTTCTTC CASSDRDRTYNEQFF TRBD1 TRBV5-1 few TRBJ2-1
TGTGCCAGCAGCCCACCGGGACAGTCCCTCCGGAGCTCTGGAAACACCATATATTTT CASSPPGQSLRSSGNTIYF TRBD1 TRBV7-9 NA TRBJ1-3
TGTGCCAGCAGTGAACCGGGACACTATGGCTACACCTTC CASSEPGHYGYTF NA TRBV12-3/TRBV12-4 few TRBJ1-2
TGTGCCAGCAGTTTAAGAAGGACAGGGGGCTTCGATACGCAGTATTTT CASSLRRTGGFDTQYF TRBD1 TRBV27 few TRBJ2-3
TGTGCCAGCAGCTTAGACTCAACAGGGGGTAACTATGGCTACACCTTC CASSLDSTGGNYGYTF TRBD1 TRBV7-2 many TRBJ1-2
TGTGCCACCAGCCGGGACAGGGGTTCTGAGCAGTTCTTC CATSRDRGSEQFF TRBD1 TRBV24-1 many TRBJ2-1
TGTGCCAGCAGCCCCGGCCTGTTCAGTCCGTACTTC CASSPGLFSPYF NA TRBV7-9 NA TRBJ2-7